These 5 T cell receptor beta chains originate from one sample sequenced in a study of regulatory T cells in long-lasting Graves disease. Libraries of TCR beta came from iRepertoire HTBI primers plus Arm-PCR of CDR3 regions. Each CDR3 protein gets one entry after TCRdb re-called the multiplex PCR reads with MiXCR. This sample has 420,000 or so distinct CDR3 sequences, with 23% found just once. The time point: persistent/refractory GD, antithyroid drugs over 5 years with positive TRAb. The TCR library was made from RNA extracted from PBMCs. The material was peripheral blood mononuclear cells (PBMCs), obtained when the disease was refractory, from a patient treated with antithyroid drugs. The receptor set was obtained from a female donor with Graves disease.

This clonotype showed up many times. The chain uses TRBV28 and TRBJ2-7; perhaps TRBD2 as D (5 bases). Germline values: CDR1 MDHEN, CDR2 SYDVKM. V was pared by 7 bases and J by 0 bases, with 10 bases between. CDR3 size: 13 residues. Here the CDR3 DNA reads TGTGCCAGCACACCGGGGAGCTCCTACGAGCAGTACTTC. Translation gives CASTPGSSYEQYF.

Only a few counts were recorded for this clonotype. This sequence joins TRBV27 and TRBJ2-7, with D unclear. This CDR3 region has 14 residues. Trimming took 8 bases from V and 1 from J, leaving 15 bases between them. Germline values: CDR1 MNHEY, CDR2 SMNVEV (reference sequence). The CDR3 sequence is CASRFGPASYEQYF. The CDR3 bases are TGTGCCAGCCGATTCGGCCCGGCTTCCTACGAGCAGTACTTC.

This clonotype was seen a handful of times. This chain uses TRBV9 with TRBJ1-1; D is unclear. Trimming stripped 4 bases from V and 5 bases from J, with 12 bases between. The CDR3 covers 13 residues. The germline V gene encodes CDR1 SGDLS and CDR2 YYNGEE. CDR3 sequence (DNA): TGTGCCAGCAGCATTCGGCCGGGGACTGAAGCTTTCTTT. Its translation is CASSIRPGTEAFF.

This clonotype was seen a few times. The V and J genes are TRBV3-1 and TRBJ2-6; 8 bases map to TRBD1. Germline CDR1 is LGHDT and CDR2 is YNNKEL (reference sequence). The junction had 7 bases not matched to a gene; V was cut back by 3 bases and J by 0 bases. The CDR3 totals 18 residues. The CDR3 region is CASSHLGQVLSGANVLTF. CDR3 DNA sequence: TGTGCCAGCAGCCACCTGGGACAGGTACTCTCTGGGGCCAACGTCCTGACTTTC.

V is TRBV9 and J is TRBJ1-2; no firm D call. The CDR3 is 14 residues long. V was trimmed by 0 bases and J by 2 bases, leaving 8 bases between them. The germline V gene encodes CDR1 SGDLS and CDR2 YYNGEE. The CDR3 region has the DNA TGTGCCAGCAGCGTAGGCTACGCGAACTATGGCTACACCTTC. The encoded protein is CASSVGYANYGYTF.